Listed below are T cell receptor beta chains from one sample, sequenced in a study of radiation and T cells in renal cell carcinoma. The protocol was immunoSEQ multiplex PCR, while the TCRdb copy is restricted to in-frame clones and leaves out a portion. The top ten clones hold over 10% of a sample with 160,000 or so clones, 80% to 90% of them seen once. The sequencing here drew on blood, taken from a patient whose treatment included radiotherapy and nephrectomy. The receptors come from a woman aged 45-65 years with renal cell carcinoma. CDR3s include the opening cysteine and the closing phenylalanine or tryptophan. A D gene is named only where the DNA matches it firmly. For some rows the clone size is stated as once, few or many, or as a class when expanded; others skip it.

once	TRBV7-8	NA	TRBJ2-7	CASSFSGTFPYEQYF
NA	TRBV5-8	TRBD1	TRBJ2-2	CASSLGARGYTGELFF
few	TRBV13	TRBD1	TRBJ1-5	CASSFGTGGNSNQPQHF
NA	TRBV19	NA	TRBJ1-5	CASSVQGEQPQHF
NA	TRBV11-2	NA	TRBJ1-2	CASSREQGDYGYTF
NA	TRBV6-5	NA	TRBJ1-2	CASTQAPLGGYTF
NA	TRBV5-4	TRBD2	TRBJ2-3	CASSLGAGGRTDTQYF
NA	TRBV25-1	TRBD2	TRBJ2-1	CASSELAAGGSEQFF
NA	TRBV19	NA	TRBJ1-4	CASNRVPNEKLFF
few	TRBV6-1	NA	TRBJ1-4	CATETPGYSEKLFF
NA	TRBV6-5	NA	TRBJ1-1	CASSFLMNTEAFF
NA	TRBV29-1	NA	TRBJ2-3	CSVEVTTDTQYF
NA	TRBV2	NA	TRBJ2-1	CASSADRAYNEQFF
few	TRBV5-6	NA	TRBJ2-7	CASSLSVKKIPYF
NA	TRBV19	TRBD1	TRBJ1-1	CASSIPGQAGTEAFF
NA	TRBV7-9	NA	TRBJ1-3	CASSLASGNTIYF
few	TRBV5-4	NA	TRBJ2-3	CASSLGWWGFTDTQYF
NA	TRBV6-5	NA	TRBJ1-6	CASSRGSPYNSPLHF
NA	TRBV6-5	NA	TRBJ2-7	CASKSSYEQYF
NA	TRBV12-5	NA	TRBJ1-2	CASGLKARTNYGYTF
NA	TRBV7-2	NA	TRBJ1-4	CASSLRGGDLNEKLFF
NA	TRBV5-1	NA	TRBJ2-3	CASSLEGISDTQYF